This TCR beta chain was captured by sequencing in a study of blood T cell repertoires in COVID-19. Across the study: The United States, Italy and Spain provided the acute and convalescent COVID-19 samples. PBMCs, B-cell-depleted T cells, or T cells provided the cDNA or gDNA that made up the material.

In the source study's methods: Researchers report that nucleated cell counts were estimated from reference gene primer amplification. Sequencing was performed with immunoSEQ multiplex PCR; in TCRdb, only in-frame clones are kept and a portion is missing. That table supplies the V and J calls and clone size; D and trimming were determined from the DNA. This sample has over 150,000 clones, with about 80% found just once. Germline CDR1 and CDR2: LGHDT and YNNKEL (reference sequence). The CDR3 covers 13 residues. V was pared by 7 bases and J by 6 bases, with 8 bases of the junction left unmatched. The sequence came from a man between 60 and 75 years old with acute or convalescent COVID-19. This sequence joins TRBV3-1 (or the pseudogene TRBV3-2) and TRBJ1-2; TRBD1 matches at 7 bases. The sequenced sample consisted of peripheral blood. CDR3 sequence reads: CASIGQVGDGYTF. The CDR3 nucleotides read TGTGCCAGCATTGGACAGGTCGGTGATGGCTACACCTTC.